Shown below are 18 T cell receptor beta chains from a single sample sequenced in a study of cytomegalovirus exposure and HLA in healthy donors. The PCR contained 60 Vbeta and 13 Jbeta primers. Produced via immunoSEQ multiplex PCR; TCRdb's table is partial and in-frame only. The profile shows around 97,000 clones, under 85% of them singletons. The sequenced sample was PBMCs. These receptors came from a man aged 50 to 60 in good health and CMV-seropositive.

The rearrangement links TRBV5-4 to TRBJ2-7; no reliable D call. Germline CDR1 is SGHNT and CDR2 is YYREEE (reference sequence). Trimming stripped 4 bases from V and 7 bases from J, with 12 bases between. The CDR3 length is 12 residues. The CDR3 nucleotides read TGTGCCAGCAGCCCAATAGACGGGGAGCAGTACTTC. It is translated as CASSPIDGEQYF.

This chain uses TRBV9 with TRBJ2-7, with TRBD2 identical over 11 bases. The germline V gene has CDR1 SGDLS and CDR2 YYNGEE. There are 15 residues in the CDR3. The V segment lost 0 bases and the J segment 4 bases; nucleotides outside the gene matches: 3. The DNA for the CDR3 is TGTGCCAGCAGCGTAGCGGCTAGCGGGAGGTACGAGCAGTACTTC. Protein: CASSVAASGRYEQYF. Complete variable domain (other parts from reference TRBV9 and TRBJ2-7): DSGVTQTPKHLITATGQRVTLRCSPRSGDLSVYWYQQSLDQGLQFLIQYYNGEERAKGNILERFSAQQFPDLHSELNLSSLELGDSALYFCASSVAASGRYEQYFGPGTRLTVT.

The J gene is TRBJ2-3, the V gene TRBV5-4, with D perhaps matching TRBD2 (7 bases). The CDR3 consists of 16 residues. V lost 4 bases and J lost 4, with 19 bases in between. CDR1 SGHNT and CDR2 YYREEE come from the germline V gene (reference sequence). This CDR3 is CASSPRGGGGSDTQYF. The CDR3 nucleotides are TGTGCCAGCAGCCCGAGGGGGGGAGGGGGTTCAGATACGCAGTATTTT.

CDR3 DNA sequence: TGCGCCAGCAGTCTTACGGACAGGGGGAGCTCCTACGAGCAGTACTTC. Its protein product is CASSLTDRGSSYEQYF. V usage is TRBV10-2 and J usage is TRBJ2-7; TRBD1 agrees at 10 bases. With V trimmed by 5 bases and J by 0 bases, 7 bases remained unmatched. Germline V lookup: CDR1 WSHSY, CDR2 SAAADI. The CDR3 is 16 amino acids.

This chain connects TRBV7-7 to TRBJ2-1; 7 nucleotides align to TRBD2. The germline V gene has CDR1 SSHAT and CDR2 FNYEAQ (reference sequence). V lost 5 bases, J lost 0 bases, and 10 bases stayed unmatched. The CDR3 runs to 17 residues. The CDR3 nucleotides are TGTGCCAGCAGCCCGTATCGAGCGGGAACCTCCTACAATGAGCAGTTCTTC. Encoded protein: CASSPYRAGTSYNEQFF.

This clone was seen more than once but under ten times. CDR3: CASSQKVTSVIDEQFF. The CDR3 coding sequence is TGTGCCAGCAGCCAAAAGGTGACTAGCGTTATCGATGAGCAGTTCTTC. V usage is TRBV7-9 and J usage is TRBJ2-1, with 8 nucleotides matching TRBD2. This CDR3 is 16 amino acids long. The germline gives CDR1 SEHNR, CDR2 FQNEAQ (reference sequence). The J segment lost 8 bases and the V segment lost 5 bases, leaving 14 bases of the junction unmatched.

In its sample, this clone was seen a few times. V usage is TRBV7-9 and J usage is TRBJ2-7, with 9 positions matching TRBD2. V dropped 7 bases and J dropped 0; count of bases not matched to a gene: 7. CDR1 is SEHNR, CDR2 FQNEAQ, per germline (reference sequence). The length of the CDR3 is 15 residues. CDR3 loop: CASTKLSGSSYEQYF. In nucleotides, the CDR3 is TGTGCCAGCACCAAACTTAGCGGGAGCTCCTACGAGCAGTACTTC.

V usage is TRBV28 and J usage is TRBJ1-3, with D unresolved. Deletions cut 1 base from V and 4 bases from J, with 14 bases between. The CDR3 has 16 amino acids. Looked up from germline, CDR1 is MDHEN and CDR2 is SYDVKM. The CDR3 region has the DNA TGTGCCAGCAGTTTATCTGGTTACGGGATGGGAAACACCATATATTTT. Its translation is CASSLSGYGMGNTIYF. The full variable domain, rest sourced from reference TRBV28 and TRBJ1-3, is DVKVTQSSRYLVKRTGEKVFLECVQDMDHENMFWYRQDPGLGLRLIYFSYDVKMKEKGDIPEGYSVSREKKERFSLILESASTNQTSMYLCASSLSGYGMGNTIYFGEGSWLTVV.

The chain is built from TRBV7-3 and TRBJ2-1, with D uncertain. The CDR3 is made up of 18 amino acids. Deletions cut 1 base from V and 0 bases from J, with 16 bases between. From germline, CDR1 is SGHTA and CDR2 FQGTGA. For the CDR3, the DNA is TGTGCCAGCAGCTTAAGCCCTATTGGTCCGAGCTCCTACAATGAGCAGTTCTTC. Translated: CASSLSPIGPSSYNEQFF.

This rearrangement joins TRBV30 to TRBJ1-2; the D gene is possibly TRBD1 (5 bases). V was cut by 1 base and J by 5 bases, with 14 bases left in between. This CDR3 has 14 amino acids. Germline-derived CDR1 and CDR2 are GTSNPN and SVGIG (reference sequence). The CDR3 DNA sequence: TGTGCCTGGAGTGGAGGAGGGGTTCCTTATGGCTACACCTTC. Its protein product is CAWSGGGVPYGYTF. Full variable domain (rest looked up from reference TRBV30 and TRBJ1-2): SQTIHQWPATLVQPVGSPLSLECTVEGTSNPNLYWYRQAAGRGLQLLFYSVGIGQISSEVPQNLSASRPQDRQFILSSKKLLLSDSGFYLCAWSGGGVPYGYTFGSGTRLTVV.

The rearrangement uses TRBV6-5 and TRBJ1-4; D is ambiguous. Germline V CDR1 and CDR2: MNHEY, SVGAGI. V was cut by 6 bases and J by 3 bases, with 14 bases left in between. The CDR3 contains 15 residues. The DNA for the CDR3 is TGTGCCAGCAGCATGATCCGCGGGGCTAATGAAAAACTGTTTTTT. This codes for CASSMIRGANEKLFF.

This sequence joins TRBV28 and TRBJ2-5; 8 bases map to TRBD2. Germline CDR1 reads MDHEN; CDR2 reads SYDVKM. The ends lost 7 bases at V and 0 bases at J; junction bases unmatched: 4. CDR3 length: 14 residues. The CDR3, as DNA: TGTGCCAGCATCGGGGGGGTTAACCAAGAGACCCAGTACTTC. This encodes CASIGGVNQETQYF.

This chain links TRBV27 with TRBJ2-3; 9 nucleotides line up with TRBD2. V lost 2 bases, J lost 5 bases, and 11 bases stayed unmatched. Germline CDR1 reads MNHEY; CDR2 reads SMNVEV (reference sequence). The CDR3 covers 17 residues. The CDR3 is CASSLSVAGVGGDTQYF. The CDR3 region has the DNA TGTGCCAGCAGTTTAAGTGTAGCGGGAGTAGGTGGAGATACGCAGTATTTT.

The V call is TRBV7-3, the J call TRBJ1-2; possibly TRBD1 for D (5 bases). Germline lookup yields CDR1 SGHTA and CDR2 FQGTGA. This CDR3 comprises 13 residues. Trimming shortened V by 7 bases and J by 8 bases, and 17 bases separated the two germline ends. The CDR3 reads CASTPGGGGGYTF. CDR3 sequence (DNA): TGTGCCAGCACCCCCGGCGGGGGGGGAGGCTACACCTTC.

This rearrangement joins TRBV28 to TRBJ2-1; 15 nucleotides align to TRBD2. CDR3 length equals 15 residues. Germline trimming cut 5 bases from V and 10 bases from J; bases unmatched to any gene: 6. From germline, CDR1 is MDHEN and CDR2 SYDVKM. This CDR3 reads CASSRGTSGRPEQFF. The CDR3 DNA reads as TGTGCCAGCAGTCGAGGGACTAGCGGGAGGCCGGAGCAGTTCTTC.

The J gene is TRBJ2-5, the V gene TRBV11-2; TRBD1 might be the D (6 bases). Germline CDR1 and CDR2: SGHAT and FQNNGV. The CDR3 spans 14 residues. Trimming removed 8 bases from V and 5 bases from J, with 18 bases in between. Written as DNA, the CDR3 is TGTGCCAGCGGCGAGGGGACAAATGGGGAGACCCAGTACTTC. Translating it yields CASGEGTNGETQYF.

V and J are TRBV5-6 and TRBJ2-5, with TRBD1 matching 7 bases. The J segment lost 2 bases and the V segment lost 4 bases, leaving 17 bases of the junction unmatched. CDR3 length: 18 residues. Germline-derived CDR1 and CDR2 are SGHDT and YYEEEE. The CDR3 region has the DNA TGTGCCAGCAGCCGTACCAGACAGGGACCAAGGAGGCAAGAGACCCAGTACTTC. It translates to CASSRTRQGPRRQETQYF.

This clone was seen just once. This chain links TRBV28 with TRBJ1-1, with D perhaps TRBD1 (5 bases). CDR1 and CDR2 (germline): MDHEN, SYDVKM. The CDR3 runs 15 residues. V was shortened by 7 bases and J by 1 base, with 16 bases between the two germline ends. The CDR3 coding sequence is TGTGCCAGCAATCCCGCAGGGAGGGGGAACACTGAAGCTTTCTTT. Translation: CASNPAGRGNTEAFF.